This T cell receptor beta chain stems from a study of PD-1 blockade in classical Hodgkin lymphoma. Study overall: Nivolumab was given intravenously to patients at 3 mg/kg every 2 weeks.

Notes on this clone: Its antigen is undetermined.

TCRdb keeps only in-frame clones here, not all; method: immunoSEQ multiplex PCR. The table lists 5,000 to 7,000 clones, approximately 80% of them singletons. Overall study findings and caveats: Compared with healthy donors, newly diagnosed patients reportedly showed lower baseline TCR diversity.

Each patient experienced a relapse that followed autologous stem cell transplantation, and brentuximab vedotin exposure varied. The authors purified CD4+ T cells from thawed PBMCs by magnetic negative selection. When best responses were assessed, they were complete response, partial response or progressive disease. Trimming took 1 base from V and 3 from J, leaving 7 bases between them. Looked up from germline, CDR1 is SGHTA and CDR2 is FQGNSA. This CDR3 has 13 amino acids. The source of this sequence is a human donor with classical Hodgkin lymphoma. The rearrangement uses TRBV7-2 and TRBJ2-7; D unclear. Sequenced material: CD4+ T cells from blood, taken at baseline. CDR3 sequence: CASSLEAGYEQYF. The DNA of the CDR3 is TGTGCCAGCAGCTTAGAGGCAGGCTACGAGCAGTACTTC.